The present T cell receptor (beta chain) was sequenced within a study of T cell responses to AZD1222 COVID-19 vaccine. Germline assignment: CDR1 KGHSY and CDR2 FQNENV. Trimming removed 2 bases from V and 7 bases from J; junction bases left unmatched: 6. The CDR3 contains 15 residues. Some clones are missing from TCRdb's copy, which holds only in-frame ones; the method was immunoSEQ multiplex PCR. The sample lists some 150,000 clones, 70% to 90% occurring once. The sequence came from an adult in good health. This sequence joins TRBV16 and TRBJ1-4, with 8 bases fitting TRBD1. Material: peripheral blood, obtained on day 0 of AZD1222 vaccination. The CDR3 DNA follows: TGTGCCAGCAGCCAAGCGACAGGGGTTGGTGAAAAACTGTTTTTT. Translation gives CASSQATGVGEKLFF.